The 20 T cell receptor beta chains presented below share a single source sample, sequenced in a study of cytomegalovirus exposure and HLA in healthy donors. PCR employed 60 Vbeta and 13 Jbeta primers. Assay: immunoSEQ multiplex PCR; the TCRdb copy retains only in-frame clones and omits some. Among about 78,000 clones listed, 63% were seen once. The sample taken for sequencing was PBMCs. These receptors originate from a man aged 25 to 45 in good health and CMV-seropositive.

There are a few counts of this clone. The chain joins TRBV7-2 to TRBJ1-1; perhaps TRBD1 as D (5 bases). The germline V gene has CDR1 SGHTA and CDR2 FQGNSA. With 2 bases removed from V and 5 bases from J, the gap between germline ends came to 12 bases. The CDR3 contains 14 residues. The CDR3 DNA follows: TGTGCCAGCAGCTTAAGGGGTGAACGGACTGAAGCTTTCTTT. Residues: CASSLRGERTEAFF.

This clone has only one observation. The gene calls are TRBV11-3 and TRBJ2-2, with TRBD1 matching over 9 bases. The germline CDR1 and CDR2 sequences are SGHNT and YENEEA. Unmatched junction bases numbered 2, after V lost 4 bases and J lost 2 bases. The CDR3 has 15 amino acids. DNA of the CDR3: TGTGCCAGCAGCTCGGGACAGGGAAACACCGGGGAGCTGTTTTTT. As protein: CASSSGQGNTGELFF.

The rearrangement links TRBV9 to TRBJ2-7; a possible D gene is TRBD2 (5 bases). This CDR3 contains 15 residues. Germline V gene data show CDR1 as SGDLS and CDR2 as YYNGEE. Trimming shortened V by 6 bases and J by 2 bases, and 18 bases separated the two germline ends. The CDR3 DNA reads as TGTGCCAGCAATCGGGCGGGCAGCTCAGCCTACGAGCAGTACTTC. Protein: CASNRAGSSAYEQYF.

This chain connects TRBV5-8 to TRBJ2-3, with D tentatively TRBD2 (5 bases). The CDR3 spans 13 residues. The germline V gene has CDR1 SGHTS and CDR2 YDEGEE. V lost 8 bases, J lost 2 bases, and 12 bases lay in between. DNA of the CDR3: TGTGCCAGAGGACTTCAGATCACAGATACGCAGTATTTT. Protein sequence: CARGLQITDTQYF.

This clone was observed a few times. The rearrangement links TRBV11-3 to TRBJ2-3; 10 bases match TRBD2. This CDR3 is 16 amino acids long. CDR1 and CDR2 (germline): SGHNT, YENEEA. Trimming removed 5 bases from V and 5 bases from J; junction bases left unmatched: 10. The CDR3 DNA follows: TGTGCCAGCAGCCCCTGGGAGCGGGAGGGCAAAGATACGCAGTATTTT. Encoded protein: CASSPWEREGKDTQYF.

A few counts support this clone. The chain is built from TRBV19 and TRBJ2-7, with 7 bases matching TRBD1. Germline values: CDR1 LNHDA, CDR2 SQIVND (reference sequence). V trimming: 3 bases; J trimming: 3 bases; junction bases outside the gene matches: 11. The CDR3 is 16 residues long. The CDR3 region has the DNA TGTGCCAGTAGTATGAGGGTGGGACAGTCTGGCTACGAGCAGTACTTC. Protein sequence: CASSMRVGQSGYEQYF.

The chain is built from TRBV25-1 and TRBJ2-5; D gene unclear. Germline CDR1 reads MGHDK; CDR2 reads SYGVNS. This CDR3 has 14 amino acids. Between the trimmed V and J ends, which lost 4 bases and 1 base, there was a span of 10 bases. The CDR3 reads CASSVNRPQETQYF. CDR3 coding DNA: TGTGCCAGCAGTGTTAACAGACCCCAAGAGACCCAGTACTTC.

The chain links TRBV9 to TRBJ2-3; D perhaps matches TRBD2 (5 bases). CDR3 length: 15 amino acids. Germline V gene lookup returns CDR1 SGDLS and CDR2 YYNGEE. V lost 0 bases and J 2 bases, leaving 10 bases between the germline ends. CDR3 region: CASSVGAGNTDTQYF. CDR3 nucleotide sequence: TGTGCCAGCAGCGTAGGTGCGGGTAACACAGATACGCAGTATTTT.

This clone was detected only a few times. The chain carries TRBV27 and TRBJ2-6; possible D gene TRBD2, 6 bases. The CDR3 is made up of 14 amino acids. Germline CDR1 reads MNHEY; CDR2 reads SMNVEV (reference sequence). The V and J ends lost 5 bases and 4 bases respectively, with 9 bases between them. The CDR3 DNA sequence: TGTGCCAGCAGTCCCCGGGGGGGGGCCAACGTCCTGACTTTC. Amino acids: CASSPRGGANVLTF.

V usage is TRBV7-3 and J usage is TRBJ2-7; D unclear. V was shortened by 5 bases and J by 4 bases, with 9 bases between the two germline ends. The CDR3 runs to 12 residues. The germline CDR1 and CDR2 sequences are SGHTA and FQGTGA. The CDR3 loop is CASSDPGYEQYF. CDR3 DNA sequence: TGTGCCAGCAGCGATCCCGGGTACGAGCAGTACTTC.

The chain combines TRBV4-2 with TRBJ1-5, with D possibly TRBD1 on 5 matching bases. The CDR3 length is 14 residues. Trimming took off 3 bases at V and 2 bases at J, with 8 bases between the two ends. Germline CDR1 and CDR2: LGHNA and YNFKEQ. This chain's CDR3 is CASSHLQGNQPQHF. The CDR3 DNA sequence: TGTGCCAGCAGCCACCTACAGGGCAATCAGCCCCAGCATTTT.

V usage is TRBV6-5 and J usage is TRBJ1-2; 8 nucleotides agree with TRBD1. Germline V gene data show CDR1 as MNHEY and CDR2 as SVGAGI. V shed 5 bases, J shed 8 bases, and the junction held 10 bases outside the gene matches. The CDR3 contains 14 residues. The CDR3 loop is CASSRGQGQGGYTF. The DNA for the CDR3 is TGTGCCAGCAGTCGGGGGCAAGGACAGGGAGGCTACACCTTC.

The chain has TRBV7-2 and TRBJ2-3; 10 nucleotides line up with TRBD2. V shed 1 base, J shed 9 bases, and the junction held 7 bases outside the gene matches. Germline V gene sequence: CDR1 SGHTA, CDR2 FQGNSA. The length of the CDR3 is 15 residues. Written as DNA, the CDR3 is TGTGCCAGCAGCTTAGGGACTAGCGGTGGGCCAACGCAGTATTTT. It codes for CASSLGTSGGPTQYF.

The chain recombines TRBV7-7 with TRBJ2-1, with 8 bases fitting TRBD1. V lost 5 bases and J lost 11; bases outside the gene matches: 8. Germline V gene lookup returns CDR1 SSHAT and CDR2 FNYEAQ (reference sequence). The CDR3 is 13 residues long. CDR3 DNA: TGTGCCAGCAGCCTAGGGGACAGGCAAAAGCAGTTCTTC. Its protein is CASSLGDRQKQFF.

The chain carries TRBV2 and TRBJ2-3; 7 nucleotides match TRBD2. The CDR3 extends over 14 amino acids. J was trimmed by 3 bases and V by 0 bases; bases with no gene match: 0. From germline, CDR1 is SNHLY and CDR2 FYNNEI. CDR3 sequence reads: CASSEASGTDTQYF. Written as DNA, the CDR3 is TGTGCCAGCAGTGAAGCTAGCGGGACAGATACGCAGTATTTT. Together with reference TRBV2 and TRBJ2-3, the CDR3 gives the full variable domain: EPEVTQTPSHQVTQMGQEVILRCVPISNHLYFYWYRQILGQKVEFLVSFYNNEISEKSEIFDDQFSVERPDGSNFTLKIRSTKLEDSAMYFCASSEASGTDTQYFGPGTRLTVL.

The gene calls are TRBV5-8 and TRBJ1-2; D is unresolved. CDR3 length: 13 residues. From germline, CDR1 is SGHTS and CDR2 YDEGEE. Trimming shortened V by 1 base and J by 1 base, and 5 bases separated the two germline ends. The CDR3 nucleotides read TGTGCCAGCAGCTTGAACAGTAACTATGGCTACACCTTC. Its translation is CASSLNSNYGYTF.

Comment on this clone: One end of the junction fails to match germline, which may point to a read error. V and J are TRBV5-4 and TRBJ2-3, with 7 bases fitting TRBD1. This CDR3 region has 13 residues. Germline assignment: CDR1 SGHNT and CDR2 YYREEE (reference sequence). CDR3 sequence: CASSSGQSDTQYF. In nucleotides, the CDR3 is TGTGCCAGCAGCTCGGGACAGTCTGATACGCAGTATTTC.

The rearrangement links TRBV2 to TRBJ1-5; D possibly corresponds to TRBD1 (5 bases). From germline, CDR1 is SNHLY and CDR2 FYNNEI. This CDR3 comprises 14 residues. The V end lost 3 bases, the J end lost 4 bases, and 10 bases lay between the germline ends. This CDR3 reads CASSDLTANQPQHF. The CDR3 nucleotides are TGTGCCAGCAGTGACTTGACAGCTAATCAGCCCCAGCATTTT.

This clone was counted only a few times. The gene calls are TRBV2 and TRBJ1-5; D gene uncertain. Per the germline V gene, CDR1 is SNHLY and CDR2 is FYNNEI. The CDR3 contains 13 residues. V shed 4 bases and J shed 5 bases, with 9 bases lying between them. Written as DNA, the CDR3 is TGTGCCAGCAGTGGCGATTCTCATCAGCCCCAGCATTTT. Its protein product is CASSGDSHQPQHF.

This clone was counted only a few times. This sequence joins TRBV18 and TRBJ1-5; TRBD1 matches at 7 bases. Losses at the gene ends were 5 bases for V and 1 base for J; bases not matched to a gene: 11. Germline CDR1 is KGHSH and CDR2 is LQKENI. CDR3 length equals 17 residues. CDR3 sequence reads: CASSSNPTGASNQPQHF. The CDR3 nucleotides read TGTGCCAGCTCATCGAACCCTACAGGGGCCAGCAATCAGCCCCAGCATTTT.